Below, 26 T cell receptor beta chains from the same sample are listed, as sequenced in a study of blood T cell repertoires in COVID-19 (dated by TCRdb to the early 2020s). Library preparation employed the immunoSEQ multiplex PCR assay. In TCRdb, the immuneACCESS table is reduced to in-frame sequences with V and J assigned. These tables do not hold every clone; where another copy was compared, an unresolved V gene accounts for under half, and the others remain unexplained. The sample data list 200,000 to 300,000 clones, and 85% to 95% of these were observed just once. 0.8% to 0.95% of the sample goes to the ten largest clones. Sequenced: peripheral blood. Receptors originate from a man between 25 and 39 years old with COVID-19, enrolled during active disease.

The V and J genes are TRBV29-1 and TRBJ2-3, with TRBD2 matching 7 bases. Per germline, CDR1 SQVTM and CDR2 ANQGSEA. V lost 4 bases to trimming and J lost 0 bases; unmatched junction nucleotides: 4. The CDR3 is 14 residues long. The CDR3 sequence is CSVGMRGSTDTQYF. The CDR3 DNA is TGCAGCGTTGGAATGCGGGGGAGCACAGATACGCAGTATTTT.

This clone occurred a few times. The chain uses TRBV3-1 (or the pseudogene TRBV3-2) and TRBJ2-2, with 7 positions matching TRBD1. The CDR3 sequence is 17 residues long. The germline CDR1 and CDR2 sequences are LGHDT and YNNKEL (reference sequence). V was clipped by 4 bases and J by 4 bases; unmatched bases: 12. CDR3 in amino acids: CASSLTGGTGVTGELFF. The CDR3 nucleotides read TGTGCCAGCAGCCTCACTGGTGGTACAGGGGTCACCGGGGAGCTGTTTTTT.

The V call is TRBV10-3, the J call TRBJ2-7; TRBD1 matches at 8 bases. This CDR3 has 12 amino acids. Germline CDR1 reads ENHRY; CDR2 reads SYGVKD. V lost 10 bases and J lost 6; bases outside the gene matches: 8. As DNA, the CDR3 is TGTGCCACTAACCAGGGGGCTGGCGAGCAGTACTTC. Residues: CATNQGAGEQYF.

The rearrangement links TRBV6-5 to TRBJ2-7; 10 bases fit TRBD1. Looked up from germline, CDR1 is MNHEY and CDR2 is SVGAGI. Trimming removed 2 bases from V and 5 bases from J; junction bases left unmatched: 6. The CDR3 covers 15 residues. CDR3 coding DNA: TGTGCCAGCAGTTACGGGGGACAGGGGATACACGAGCAGTACTTC. Translating gives CASSYGGQGIHEQYF.

This clone was recorded only once. The chain uses TRBV20-1 and TRBJ2-5; 8 bases agree with TRBD2. With V trimmed by 3 bases and J by 0 bases, 6 bases remained unmatched. CDR3 length: 15 amino acids. The germline V gene has CDR1 DFQATT and CDR2 SNEGSKA (reference sequence). The CDR3 DNA reads TGCAGTGCTAGTCCTCGAGCGGGGGACCAAGAGACCCAGTACTTC. Protein product: CSASPRAGDQETQYF.

The V gene is TRBV2, the J gene TRBJ1-1; 9 bases fit TRBD1. This CDR3 contains 17 residues. CDR1 is SNHLY, CDR2 FYNNEI, per germline. V trimming: 6 bases; J trimming: 0 bases; junction bases outside the gene matches: 11. CDR3 region: CASRHPGQGLLNTEAFF. Here the CDR3 DNA reads TGTGCCAGCAGGCATCCGGGACAGGGCCTCTTGAACACTGAAGCTTTCTTT.

The V call is TRBV21-1, the J call TRBJ2-1; TRBD2, the table's D call, was not compared with the DNA. TRBV21-1 is a listed pseudogene. The CDR3 runs 16 residues. DNA for the CDR3: TGTGCCAGCAGCAAGGATCTAGCGGGGGGGCCGGATGAGCAGTTCTTC. This codes for CASSKDLAGGPDEQFF.

The chain uses TRBV5-1 and TRBJ1-4, with TRBD1 as a possible D gene (6 bases). There are 13 residues in the CDR3. V was clipped by 4 bases and J by 6 bases, with 10 bases between them. Germline V lookup: CDR1 SGHRS, CDR2 YFSETQ. CDR3 sequence reads: CASSKPGDEKLFF. CDR3 in DNA: TGCGCCAGCAGCAAACCAGGGGATGAAAAACTGTTTTTT. The full variable domain, with the rest looked up from reference TRBV5-1 and TRBJ1-4, is KAGVTQTPRYLIKTRGQQVTLSCSPISGHRSVSWYQQTPGQGLQFLFEYFSETQRNKGNFPGRFSGRQFSNSRSEMNVSTLELGDSALYLCASSKPGDEKLFFGSGTQLSVL.

This rearrangement joins TRBV9 to TRBJ2-1; perhaps TRBD1 as D (6 bases). Germline V gene data show CDR1 as SGDLS and CDR2 as YYNGEE. Trimming removed 1 base from V and 6 bases from J, with 14 bases in between. The CDR3 consists of 15 residues. CDR3 amino acids: CASSVTEARGNEQFF. CDR3 sequence (DNA): TGTGCCAGCAGCGTAACAGAAGCCAGGGGCAATGAGCAGTTCTTC.

V and J are TRBV19 and TRBJ2-2; TRBD2 might be the D (7 bases). V was shortened by 6 bases and J by 0 bases, with 11 bases between the two germline ends. The germline V gene has CDR1 LNHDA and CDR2 SQIVND (reference sequence). This CDR3 contains 15 residues. In DNA, the CDR3 is TGTGCCAGTAGCCCGGGGGGCCCGAACACCGGGGAGCTGTTTTTT. It is translated as CASSPGGPNTGELFF.

This chain joins TRBV5-6 and TRBJ2-2; weak D call: TRBD1 (5 bases). V lost 4 bases and J lost 5, with 6 bases in between. The CDR3 sequence is 12 residues long. The germline V gene encodes CDR1 SGHDT and CDR2 YYEEEE. The CDR3 region has the DNA TGTGCCAGCAGCCACAGGACCGGGGAGCTGTTTTTT. It is translated as CASSHRTGELFF.

The chain carries TRBV3-1 (or the pseudogene TRBV3-2) and TRBJ2-7, with 8 bases identical to TRBD1. The CDR3 runs 14 residues. Germline V gene lookup returns CDR1 LGHDT and CDR2 YNNKEL (reference sequence). The ends lost 1 base at V and 6 bases at J; junction bases unmatched: 5. CDR3 in DNA: TGTGCCAGCAGCCAAGTCAGGGGGCATGGCGAGCAGTACTTC. This gives the protein CASSQVRGHGEQYF.

The rearrangement joins TRBV3-1 (or the pseudogene TRBV3-2) to TRBJ2-7; no definite D call. The ends were cut back, 0 bases at V and 4 bases at J, with 4 bases in the middle. From germline, CDR1 is LGHDT and CDR2 YNNKEL (reference sequence). The CDR3 consists of 12 residues. CDR3 DNA: TGTGCCAGCAGCCAAGATCCTTACGAGCAGTACTTC. Translation: CASSQDPYEQYF.

The gene calls are TRBV7-2 and TRBJ2-7; no firm D call. Germline V gene sequence: CDR1 SGHTA, CDR2 FQGNSA. Trimming shortened V by 5 bases and J by 9 bases, and 17 bases separated the two germline ends. The CDR3 is 13 amino acids. The CDR3 DNA sequence: TGTGCCAGCAGCCCTACTGACTCGTCGACGCAGTACTTC. Protein product: CASSPTDSSTQYF.

This clone was counted a single time. The chain uses TRBV6-1 and TRBJ2-7, with 10 bases that match TRBD1. The germline V gene encodes CDR1 MNHNS and CDR2 SASEGT. With 4 bases clipped from V and 3 bases from J, the junction kept 9 bases outside the gene matches. The CDR3 is made up of 16 amino acids. The CDR3 protein is CASSGTGGSGSYEQYF. DNA for the CDR3: TGTGCCAGCAGTGGGACAGGGGGAAGTGGTAGCTACGAGCAGTACTTC.

The chain joins TRBV9 to TRBJ1-5; the D is unclear. CDR3 length equals 15 residues. Germline CDR1 is SGDLS and CDR2 is YYNGEE. Trimming cost V 0 bases and J 3 bases, with 10 bases left between them. DNA for the CDR3: TGTGCCAGCAGCGTAGGGGCAGATTACAATCAGCCCCAGCATTTT. This encodes CASSVGADYNQPQHF.

CDR3 loop: CASSPRGGTDTQYF. CDR3 DNA sequence: TGCGCCAGCAGCCCTAGGGGAGGGACAGATACGCAGTATTTT. This chain joins TRBV5-1 and TRBJ2-3, with 7 bases that match TRBD2. This CDR3 region has 14 residues. The trim removed 4 bases at V and 3 bases at J, leaving 5 bases unmatched. Germline CDR1 reads SGHRS; CDR2 reads YFSETQ.

The CDR3 loop reads CASKGIGSTEAFF. CDR3 nucleotide sequence: TGTGCCAGTAAGGGGATCGGGAGCACTGAAGCTTTCTTT. This rearrangement joins TRBV19 to TRBJ1-1; maybe TRBD1 (5 bases). Germline CDR1 is LNHDA and CDR2 is SQIVND (reference sequence). The V end was cut by 7 bases, the J end by 4 bases, with 13 bases between. The CDR3 consists of 13 residues.

This clone was recorded a few times. The V and J genes are TRBV19 and TRBJ1-3; D may be TRBD1 (6 bases). The CDR3 contains 15 residues. V was clipped by 1 base and J by 7 bases, with 14 bases between them. The germline V gene encodes CDR1 LNHDA and CDR2 SQIVND (reference sequence). The CDR3 spells CASSIVLGTSNTIYF. The CDR3 DNA follows: TGTGCCAGTAGTATAGTGTTGGGGACAAGCAACACCATATATTTT.

CDR3 protein: CASQRGEAYNEQFF. CDR3 coding DNA: TGCGCCAGCCAGCGGGGGGAGGCGTACAATGAGCAGTTCTTC. The chain carries TRBV5-1 and TRBJ2-1; 9 bases agree with TRBD2. V lost 7 bases, J lost 4 bases, and 6 bases stayed unmatched. The CDR3 has 14 residues. In germline, CDR1 is SGHRS, CDR2 YFSETQ.

Comments on this clone: The same CDR3 also results from other DNA sequences found in this sample. The rearrangement joins TRBV19 to TRBJ1-1; perhaps TRBD1 as D (5 bases). Germline V gives CDR1 LNHDA, CDR2 SQIVND (reference sequence). This CDR3 region has 13 residues. V dropped 5 bases and J dropped 5 bases, with 12 bases sitting between them. The CDR3 loop is CASSPGGGTEAFF. As DNA, the CDR3 is TGTGCCAGTAGTCCTGGGGGGGGAACTGAAGCTTTCTTT. Supplemented by reference TRBV19 and TRBJ1-1, the full variable domain reads DGGITQSPKYLFRKEGQNVTLSCEQNLNHDAMYWYRQDPGQGLRLIYYSQIVNDFQKGDIAEGYSVSREKKESFPLTVTSAQKNPTAFYLCASSPGGGTEAFFGQGTRLTVV.

Comments on this clone: Different DNA sequences within this sample yield the same CDR3. This chain connects TRBV6-5 to TRBJ1-2; perhaps TRBD1 as D (5 bases). V was trimmed by 2 bases and J by 9 bases, leaving 10 bases between them. The CDR3 length is 12 residues. Germline values: CDR1 MNHEY, CDR2 SVGAGI. The CDR3: CASSYGRGSYTF. The CDR3 DNA follows: TGTGCCAGCAGTTACGGGAGGGGTAGCTACACCTTC.

This chain links TRBV7-9 with TRBJ1-6; no firm D call. This CDR3 has 15 amino acids. Trimming removed 1 base at V and 3 bases at J, with 7 bases between. Germline V gene lookup returns CDR1 SEHNR and CDR2 FQNEAQ (reference sequence). The CDR3 here is CASSLGRSYNSPLHF. In DNA, the CDR3 is TGTGCCAGCAGCTTAGGACGGAGCTATAATTCACCCCTCCACTTT.

The J gene is TRBJ2-5, the V gene TRBV10-3; TRBD2 matches at 14 bases. V shed 0 bases and J 5 bases; nucleotides not matched to a gene: 8. Germline V CDR1 and CDR2: ENHRY, SYGVKD. The CDR3 is made up of 18 amino acids. The CDR3 loop is CAISESTTSGGARETQYF. In DNA, the CDR3 is TGTGCCATCAGTGAGTCGACGACTAGCGGGGGGGCCCGGGAGACCCAGTACTTC.

This chain connects TRBV6-5 to TRBJ2-2; TRBD2 is a possible D gene (5 bases). This CDR3 spans 14 amino acids. The V gene's germline CDR1 is MNHEY and CDR2 SVGAGI. Trimming left V 0 bases short and J 7 bases short, with 9 bases between. CDR3 loop: CASSYSARDGELFF. In DNA, the CDR3 is TGTGCCAGCAGTTACTCGGCCCGGGACGGGGAGCTGTTTTTT.

The chain is built from TRBV5-1 and TRBJ1-1, with 9 positions matching TRBD1. The CDR3 sequence is 15 residues long. CDR1 and CDR2 from the germline V gene are SGHRS and YFSETQ. V shed 6 bases and J 1 base; nucleotides not matched to a gene: 7. In nucleotides, the CDR3 is TGCGCCAGCAAAGGGACAGGGTCTCGGAACACTGAAGCTTTCTTT. It codes for CASKGTGSRNTEAFF.